This T cell receptor (beta chain) was sequenced in a study of shared clonotypes between healthy human individuals. Study results and caveats: Sorted-subset sequencing was shown by rarefaction to be incomplete despite large depth.

Regarding this clone: Its cognate antigen is unknown.

The table came from immunoSEQ multiplex PCR; TCRdb's copy has only in-frame clones and leaves some out. The table shows 2 million or so clones, with 95% occurring only once. Germline V CDR1 and CDR2: LNHDA, SQIVND (reference sequence). Germline trimming cut 7 bases from V and 5 bases from J; bases unmatched to any gene: 4. The CDR3 extends over 13 amino acids. The V and J genes are TRBV19 and TRBJ1-4, with TRBD1 matching over 7 bases. The sample comprised naive CD4+ T cells sorted from blood. Regarding subset: CD45RA+ positively selected. This receptor was taken from a man between 18 and 35 years old in good health. The CDR3 DNA sequence: TGTGCCAGTAACAGGGGACCGAATGAAAAACTGTTTTTT. Its translation is CASNRGPNEKLFF. Full variable domain (missing parts from reference TRBV19 and TRBJ1-4): DGGITQSPKYLFRKEGQNVTLSCEQNLNHDAMYWYRQDPGQGLRLIYYSQIVNDFQKGDIAEGYSVSREKKESFPLTVTSAQKNPTAFYLCASNRGPNEKLFFGSGTQLSVL.